This T cell receptor beta chain originates from a study of CD8+CD57+ T cells in acquired aplastic anemia (dated by TCRdb to the late 2010s). Regarding the research as a whole: DNA extracted from sorted CD4+ and CD8+ cells had a mean of about 3.2 ug, with a range of roughly 0.17 to 27.4 ug. A CD8+CD57+ expansion meant a frequency higher than the mean frequency seen in healthy subjects.

About this clonotype: The target of this receptor is not known. Nothing much larger sits one base from this clone, and base qualities are not available.

What the work shows at the level of the full study, not this receptor alone: Around 30 CD8+ CDR3 sequences were shared between patients and controls but appeared highly expressed in patients and within their immunodominant clones. No significant difference in CD8+ Simpson's diversity was found between patients and healthy controls (P=0.060).

Flow cytometry had shown CD8+CD57+ cell expansion in the patients selected for sequencing. Severe acquired aplastic anemia was diagnosed in all patients according to International Study of Aplastic Anemia and Agranulocytosis and Camitta criteria. No therapy had been received by the patients at the time of blood sampling. In the study, sorted CD4+ and CD8+ blood T cells from patients with severe aplastic anemia and from healthy subjects underwent deep sequencing of TCR repertoires. In the USA, patient enrollment took place under clinicaltrials.gov protocols 00001620, 01623167, 00001397, 00071045, 00081523 and 00961064. Ficoll-Paque density gradient centrifugation was used to isolate peripheral blood mononuclear cells. Before DNA was extracted, CD4+ and CD8+ T cells were sorted using either FACS or magnetic beads. TCR beta VDJ combination and CDR3 sequence profiling used genomic DNA as the template. An Illumina HiSeq 2000 was the platform used for TCR repertoire sequencing. The paper's processing steps were these. Repertoires were assessed using TRBV/TRBJ rearrangement plots, CDR3 size and DJ length profiles, and Simpson's diversity index. Whichever DNA sequence was most abundant in the deep sequencing data was defined as the immunodominant clone. CDR3 amino acid sequences were screened for sharing across subjects and compared with published repertoires and the VDJdb database. The public reads were reprocessed in TCRdb via fastp at Q25 and MiXCR, keeping in-frame beta chains. Entries are consolidated by CDR3 protein sequence, retaining the most common genes and DNA. What appears here as the V and J calls and clone size reflects TCRdb's work, not the paper's. This sample comprises some 150,000 distinct CDR3 sequences, around 75% of them detected only once. The ten top clones hold 45% to 60% of the sample.

The sequencing sample was made of sorted CD4+, CD8+, or CD8+CD57+ T cells (not recorded which) from PBMCs. This TCR was sampled from a human donor with aplastic anemia.

The DNA sequence reads TGTGCCAGCAGCGGACAGGGCAATATCTGGAACAATGAGCAGTTCTTC. This codes for CASSGQGNIWNNEQFF. The chain couples TRBV9 to TRBJ2-1, and TRBD1 aligns with 7 junction nucleotides. The CDR3 runs 16 residues from the cysteine to the phenylalanine. This entry keeps only the CDR3 DNA: 48 bases, framed from base 1. At the junction V is shortened by 3 bases and J by 5 bases; bases outside the gene matches: 11. Via the germline V gene, CDR1 is SGDLS and CDR2 YYNGEE.